One T cell receptor (beta chain) is described in this entry. The target antigen is unknown. RNA was isolated and reverse transcribed to cDNA, the sequencing template. Some clones are missing from TCRdb's copy, which holds only in-frame ones; the method was immunoSEQ multiplex PCR. Seen here are about 110,000 clones, roughly 64% observed once, and the top ten hold 20%. The record originates from a study of CD8+ T cells in alopecia areata. General study points: Scalp samples also contribute reads from the resident alphabeta T cells found in normal skin. Clonality exceeded that of normal scalp in lesional scalp, most notably in alopecia totalis/universalis.

Between the trimmed V and J ends, which lost 1 base and 8 bases, there was a span of 17 bases. Germline V gene sequence: CDR1 SQVTM, CDR2 ANQGSEA. The CDR3 spans 14 residues. This TCR was sampled from a human donor in good health. Sequences were obtained from CD8+ T cells sorted from blood. The chain has TRBV29-1 and TRBJ1-2, with D hard to call. CDR3 sequence (DNA): TGCAGCGTTGAAGGGGAGGGCTCACCGGGCGGCTACACCTTC. This translates into CSVEGEGSPGGYTF.